What follows are 13 T cell receptor beta chains derived from one specimen sequenced in a study of cytomegalovirus exposure and HLA in healthy donors. It was with 60 Vbeta and 13 Jbeta primers that the PCR ran. Using immunoSEQ multiplex PCR, the repertoire was profiled, and TCRdb retains in-frame clones only, with some absent. Among approximately 120,000 clones listed, approximately 80% were seen once. Sequencing input: PBMCs. The origin of the receptors is a woman between 35 and 50 years old in good health and CMV-seropositive.

V and J are TRBV29-1 and TRBJ2-1; tentatively, D is TRBD1 (6 bases). With 4 bases removed from V and 10 bases from J, the gap between germline ends came to 14 bases. This CDR3 is 12 amino acids long. Germline CDR1 SQVTM, CDR2 ANQGSEA. The CDR3 DNA follows: TGCAGCGTTGTCAGGGGAGTGAGGGAGCAGTTCTTC. It specifies CSVVRGVREQFF.

This clone was seen only a few times. The rearrangement links TRBV9 to TRBJ2-5; 8 nucleotides align to TRBD2. V shed 0 bases, J shed 5 bases, and the junction held 6 bases outside the gene matches. CDR1 SGDLS and CDR2 YYNGEE come from the germline V gene. The CDR3 loop spans 15 amino acids. CDR3 residues: CASSVDKRERETQYF. The CDR3 region has the DNA TGTGCCAGCAGCGTAGATAAGCGGGAGAGGGAGACCCAGTACTTC.

The V and J genes are TRBV28 and TRBJ2-1, with 12 bases matching TRBD2. CDR1 and CDR2 from the germline V gene are MDHEN and SYDVKM. V trimming: 5 bases; J trimming: 0 bases; junction bases outside the gene matches: 23. The CDR3 is made up of 23 amino acids. CDR3 nucleotides: TGTGCCAGCAGTCATTGGGGATTACCGGGACTAGCGGGTGGAACTAGCTCCTACAATGAGCAGTTCTTC. Residues: CASSHWGLPGLAGGTSSYNEQFF.

The chain has TRBV5-4 and TRBJ1-2; D not certain. The germline V and J ends were trimmed by 5 bases and 8 bases, with 16 bases remaining between them. The germline V gene has CDR1 SGHNT and CDR2 YYREEE (reference sequence). CDR3 length: 13 residues. The CDR3 reads CASRPSMVWGYTF. CDR3 in DNA: TGTGCCAGCAGGCCTTCTATGGTGTGGGGCTACACCTTC.

The chain combines TRBV7-9 with TRBJ2-1; possibly TRBD1 for D (6 bases). CDR1 is SEHNR, CDR2 FQNEAQ, per germline (reference sequence). The CDR3 extends over 13 amino acids. V gave up 1 base and J gave up 15 bases, with 16 bases separating them. CDR3 protein: CASSLGNRAWRFF. CDR3 in DNA: TGTGCCAGCAGCTTAGGGAACAGGGCCTGGAGGTTCTTC. Complete variable domain (other parts from reference TRBV7-9 and TRBJ2-1): DTGVSQNPRHKITKRGQNVTFRCDPISEHNRLYWYRQTLGQGPEFLTYFQNEAQLEKSRLLSDRFSAERPKGSFSTLEIQRTEQGDSAMYLCASSLGNRAWRFFGPGTRLTVL.

This clone appeared a few times. V usage is TRBV27 and J usage is TRBJ1-1; D remains ambiguous. CDR1 is MNHEY, CDR2 SMNVEV, per germline (reference sequence). The CDR3 extends over 13 amino acids. Trimming took off 8 bases at V and 1 base at J, with 11 bases between the two ends. The CDR3 spells CASRLLGNTEAFF. CDR3 in DNA: TGTGCCAGCCGACTCCTCGGGAACACTGAAGCTTTCTTT.

The rearrangement links TRBV10-3 to TRBJ2-5; the match to TRBD1 covers 7 bases. The closer fit of TRBJ2-7 to the DNA end suggests the J call may be wrong. Germline CDR1 and CDR2: ENHRY and SYGVKD. There are 14 residues in the CDR3. CDR3 residues: CAISVDREYYEQYF. CDR3 nucleotide sequence: TGTGCCATCAGTGTTGACAGGGAATACTACGAGCAGTACTTC.

The chain uses TRBV4-2 and TRBJ2-5; 9 bases map to TRBD2. V lost 3 bases and J lost 5; bases outside the gene matches: 4. Per the germline V gene, CDR1 is LGHNA and CDR2 is YNFKEQ. There are 14 residues in the CDR3. The CDR3 nucleotides read TGTGCCAGCAGCCAGACTAGCGGAGCGGAGACCCAGTACTTC. Translation gives CASSQTSGAETQYF.

V usage is TRBV4-1 and J usage is TRBJ2-1; a possible D gene is TRBD1 (6 bases). CDR1 is MGHRA, CDR2 YSYEKL, per germline. The CDR3 consists of 11 residues. Trimming removed 3 bases at V and 9 bases at J, with 6 bases between. The CDR3 protein is CASSHRGEQFF. CDR3 coding DNA: TGCGCCAGCAGCCACAGGGGTGAGCAGTTCTTC.

The sample holds a few counts of this clone. J is TRBJ2-5 and V is TRBV2, with 9 nucleotides matching TRBD1. The CDR3 runs to 13 residues. Losses at the gene ends were 7 bases for V and 11 bases for J; bases not matched to a gene: 11. Germline assignment: CDR1 SNHLY and CDR2 FYNNEI. CDR3 protein: CASIRETGGEQYF. In DNA form, the CDR3 reads TGTGCCAGCATACGGGAGACAGGGGGGGAGCAGTACTTC.

This CDR3 is CASSFGTAGQPQHF. DNA of the CDR3: TGTGCCAGCAGCTTTGGAACGGCCGGGCAGCCCCAGCATTTT. This chain joins TRBV7-9 and TRBJ1-5, with D hard to call. Germline loops: CDR1 SEHNR, CDR2 FQNEAQ (reference sequence). The V gene lost 3 bases and the J gene lost 7 bases, with 13 bases spanning the gap. The CDR3 length is 14 residues.

The rearrangement joins TRBV18 to TRBJ1-1; perhaps TRBD1 as D (5 bases). CDR1 is KGHSH and CDR2 is LQKENI in the germline V gene. Trimming left V 2 bases short and J 3 bases short, with 10 bases between. The CDR3 covers 14 residues. CDR3 sequence reads: CASSPKQVDTEAFF. DNA of the CDR3: TGTGCCAGCTCACCAAAACAGGTGGACACTGAAGCTTTCTTT.

This chain links TRBV28 with TRBJ2-7; 13 nucleotides match TRBD2. V shed 6 bases, J shed 5 bases, and the junction held 7 bases outside the gene matches. The CDR3 consists of 15 residues. CDR1 MDHEN and CDR2 SYDVKM come from the germline V gene. CDR3 in amino acids: CASSGTSGTLNEQYF. In nucleotides, the CDR3 is TGTGCCAGCAGCGGGACTAGCGGGACACTGAACGAGCAGTACTTC.